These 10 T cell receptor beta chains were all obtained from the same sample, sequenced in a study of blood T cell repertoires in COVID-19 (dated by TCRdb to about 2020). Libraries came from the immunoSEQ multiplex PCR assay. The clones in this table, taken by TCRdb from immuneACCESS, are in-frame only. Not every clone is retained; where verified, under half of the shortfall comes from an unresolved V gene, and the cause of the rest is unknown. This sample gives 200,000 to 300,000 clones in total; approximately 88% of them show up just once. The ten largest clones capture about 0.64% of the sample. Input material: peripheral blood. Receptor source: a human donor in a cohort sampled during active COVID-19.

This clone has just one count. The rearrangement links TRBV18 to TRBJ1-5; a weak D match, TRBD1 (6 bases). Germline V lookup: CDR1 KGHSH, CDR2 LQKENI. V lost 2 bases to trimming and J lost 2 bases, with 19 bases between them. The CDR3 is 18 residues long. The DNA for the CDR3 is TGTGCCAGCTCACCAAGGCCCACAGGGAGCTTGGGCAATCAGCCCCAGCATTTT. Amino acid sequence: CASSPRPTGSLGNQPQHF.

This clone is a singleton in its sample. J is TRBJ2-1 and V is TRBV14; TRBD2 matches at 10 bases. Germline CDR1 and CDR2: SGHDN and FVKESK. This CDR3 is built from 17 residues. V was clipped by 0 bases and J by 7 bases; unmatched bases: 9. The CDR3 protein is CASSQDLLAGVGNEQFF. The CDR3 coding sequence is TGTGCCAGCAGCCAAGACCTCCTAGCGGGAGTTGGTAATGAGCAGTTCTTC. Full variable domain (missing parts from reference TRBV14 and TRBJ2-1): EAGVTQFPSHSVIEKGQTVTLRCDPISGHDNLYWYRRVMGKEIKFLLHFVKESKQDESGMPNNRFLAERTGGTYSTLKVQPAELEDSGVYFCASSQDLLAGVGNEQFFGPGTRLTVL.

The DNA of the CDR3 is TGTGCCAGCACAGGGGACAGCGCCAACTATGGCTACACCTTC. Protein: CASTGDSANYGYTF. The V call is TRBV19, the J call TRBJ1-2; 7 nucleotides match TRBD1. V lost 9 bases to trimming and J lost 2 bases; unmatched junction nucleotides: 9. Germline CDR1 LNHDA, CDR2 SQIVND (reference sequence). This CDR3 contains 14 residues.

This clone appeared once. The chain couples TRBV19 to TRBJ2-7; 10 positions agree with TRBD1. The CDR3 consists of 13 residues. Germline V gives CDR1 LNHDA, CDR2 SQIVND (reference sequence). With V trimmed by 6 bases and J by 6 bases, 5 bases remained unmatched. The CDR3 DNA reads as TGTGCCAGTAGCCGACAGGGGGCGCGCGAGCAGTACTTC. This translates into CASSRQGAREQYF.

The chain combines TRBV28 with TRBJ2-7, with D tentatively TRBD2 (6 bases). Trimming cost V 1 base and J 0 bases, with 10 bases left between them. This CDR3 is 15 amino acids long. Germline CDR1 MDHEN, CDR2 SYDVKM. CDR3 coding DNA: TGTGCCAGCAGTTTATCGGCGACTAGCTCCTACGAGCAGTACTTC. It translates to CASSLSATSSYEQYF.

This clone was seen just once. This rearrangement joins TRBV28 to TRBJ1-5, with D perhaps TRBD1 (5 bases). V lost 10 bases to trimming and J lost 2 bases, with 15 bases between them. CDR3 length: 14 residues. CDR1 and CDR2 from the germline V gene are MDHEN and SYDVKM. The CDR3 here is CAIAGLEGNQPQHF. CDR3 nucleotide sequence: TGTGCCATCGCAGGGCTAGAAGGCAATCAGCCCCAGCATTTT.

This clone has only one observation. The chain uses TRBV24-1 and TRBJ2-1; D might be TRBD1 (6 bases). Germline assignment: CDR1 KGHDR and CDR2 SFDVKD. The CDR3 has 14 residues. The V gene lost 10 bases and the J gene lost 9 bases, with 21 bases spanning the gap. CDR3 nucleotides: TGTGCCACAAGCGAATCTTTTAACAGGGCTGAGCAGTTCTTC. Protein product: CATSESFNRAEQFF.

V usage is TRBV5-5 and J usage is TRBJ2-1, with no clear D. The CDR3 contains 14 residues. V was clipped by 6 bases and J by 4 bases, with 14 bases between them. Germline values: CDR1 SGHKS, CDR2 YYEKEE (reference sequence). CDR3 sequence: CASIDSAGYNEQFF. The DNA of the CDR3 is TGTGCCAGCATCGACTCGGCCGGTTACAATGAGCAGTTCTTC.

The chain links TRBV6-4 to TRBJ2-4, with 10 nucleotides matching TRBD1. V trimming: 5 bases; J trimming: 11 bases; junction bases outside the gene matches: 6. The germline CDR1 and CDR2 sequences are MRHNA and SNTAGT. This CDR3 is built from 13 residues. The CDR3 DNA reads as TGTGCCAGCAGTCCTGACAGGGGGCATGTTCAGTACTTC. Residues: CASSPDRGHVQYF.

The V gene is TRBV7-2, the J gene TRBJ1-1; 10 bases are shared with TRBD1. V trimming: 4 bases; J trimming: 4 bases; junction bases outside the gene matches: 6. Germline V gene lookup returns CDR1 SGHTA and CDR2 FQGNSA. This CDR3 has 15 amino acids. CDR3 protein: CASSWDRGGGTEAFF. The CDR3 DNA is TGTGCCAGCAGCTGGGACAGGGGCGGGGGCACTGAAGCTTTCTTT.